A single sample is the source of the 27 T cell receptor beta chains below, sequenced in a study of CD8+ T cells in alopecia areata. The treatment here: oral pan-JAK inhibitor, 5-10 mg twice daily. Investigators isolated RNA and reverse transcribed it into cDNA to act as the sequencing template. Profiling relied on immunoSEQ multiplex PCR, and the TCRdb table lists in-frame clones only, not all of them. The profile shows 150,000 to 200,000 clones, just over 65% of them singletons. The sequences come from CD4+ T cells sorted from blood, collected at week 4, from a patient treated with tofacitinib. Receptor source: a human donor with alopecia areata.

The rearrangement uses TRBV4-1 and TRBJ1-6; no clear D gene. V was pared by 4 bases and J by 6 bases, with 13 bases between. The CDR3 sequence is 15 residues long. Germline-derived CDR1 and CDR2 are MGHRA and YSYEKL. For the CDR3, the DNA is TGCGCCAGCAGCCCCCTTCTCCTATTTAATTCACCCCTCCACTTT. As protein: CASSPLLLFNSPLHF.

This clone was seen a few times. V usage is TRBV6-5 and J usage is TRBJ1-2; D remains unclear. V was shortened by 0 bases and J by 4 bases, with 3 bases between the two germline ends. In germline, CDR1 is MNHEY, CDR2 SVGAGI. The CDR3 runs to 12 residues. The CDR3 sequence: CASSYSGYGYTF. The CDR3 DNA sequence: TGTGCCAGCAGTTACTCGGGCTATGGCTACACCTTC.

The chain has TRBV7-2 and TRBJ2-5; D is undetermined. V lost 2 bases and J 1 base, leaving 8 bases between the germline ends. CDR1 and CDR2 (germline): SGHTA, FQGNSA. This CDR3 region has 14 residues. The CDR3 is CASSLTGRQETQYF. The DNA for the CDR3 is TGTGCCAGCAGCTTAACTGGCCGCCAAGAGACCCAGTACTTC.

A remark on this clone: The sample contains more than one DNA sequence encoding this CDR3. The chain is built from TRBV30 and TRBJ1-5, with D uncertain. Germline values: CDR1 GTSNPN, CDR2 SVGIG (reference sequence). Trimming removed 4 bases from V and 0 bases from J, with 7 bases in between. CDR3 length: 13 amino acids. The CDR3 loop is CAWTGSSNQPQHF. CDR3 bases: TGTGCCTGGACGGGGAGTAGCAATCAGCCCCAGCATTTT.

This rearrangement joins TRBV29-1 to TRBJ2-7; 7 nucleotides agree with TRBD1. The CDR3 has 14 residues. V was pared by 1 base and J by 3 bases, with 6 bases of the junction left unmatched. Germline loops: CDR1 SQVTM, CDR2 ANQGSEA. The CDR3 loop reads CSVEVDRVDYEQYF. The CDR3 DNA reads TGCAGCGTTGAAGTAGACAGGGTAGACTACGAGCAGTACTTC.

The rearrangement uses TRBV5-1 and TRBJ2-5; 7 nucleotides match TRBD1. Germline-derived CDR1 and CDR2 are SGHRS and YFSETQ. The junction had 3 bases not matched to a gene; V was cut back by 2 bases and J by 2 bases. The CDR3 is made up of 14 amino acids. This CDR3 reads CASSFDRVQETQYF. The CDR3 DNA follows: TGCGCCAGCAGCTTCGACAGGGTACAAGAGACCCAGTACTTC.

J is TRBJ1-2 and V is TRBV30; D might be TRBD1 (6 bases). The CDR3 consists of 13 residues. The germline V and J ends were trimmed by 5 bases and 4 bases, with 14 bases remaining between them. Germline V gene lookup returns CDR1 GTSNPN and CDR2 SVGIG (reference sequence). DNA for the CDR3: TGTGCCTGGGTACAGGGACGAGGCTATGGCTACACCTTC. It yields the protein CAWVQGRGYGYTF. Variable domain in full (rest from reference TRBV30 and TRBJ1-2): SQTIHQWPATLVQPVGSPLSLECTVEGTSNPNLYWYRQAAGRGLQLLFYSVGIGQISSEVPQNLSASRPQDRQFILSSKKLLLSDSGFYLCAWVQGRGYGYTFGSGTRLTVV.

Within the sample, this clone is medium-sized (0.01 to 0.1%). The chain recombines TRBV2 with TRBJ2-7, with a possible D match to TRBD2 (7 bases). The length of the CDR3 is 13 residues. Germline V gene data show CDR1 as SNHLY and CDR2 as FYNNEI. V dropped 3 bases and J dropped 6 bases, with 12 bases sitting between them. This CDR3 reads CASSDVGGVEQYF. The CDR3 DNA reads TGTGCCAGCAGTGACGTAGGGGGGGTCGAGCAGTACTTC.

This sequence joins TRBV30 and TRBJ2-5; maybe TRBD1 (8 bases). Germline-derived CDR1 and CDR2 are GTSNPN and SVGIG (reference sequence). The CDR3 is 14 residues long. V was cut by 8 bases and J by 1 base, with 17 bases left in between. The CDR3 reads CAGGGDRTQETQYF. The CDR3 DNA is TGTGCCGGAGGGGGGGACAGGACCCAAGAGACCCAGTACTTC.

This clone was picked up a small number of times. J is TRBJ1-2 and V is TRBV27, with D hard to call. The germline CDR1 and CDR2 sequences are MNHEY and SMNVEV (reference sequence). V was pared by 5 bases and J by 8 bases, with 21 bases between. The CDR3 runs 15 residues. The chain's CDR3 is CASSPTDWTAPGYTF. The CDR3 coding sequence is TGTGCCAGCAGTCCAACCGATTGGACGGCTCCGGGCTACACCTTC.

J is TRBJ2-1 and V is TRBV6-1; no clear D. This CDR3 has 13 amino acids. V lost 5 bases and J lost 7, with 12 bases in between. Germline V gene sequence: CDR1 MNHNS, CDR2 SASEGT. In nucleotides, the CDR3 is TGTGCCAGCAGTATAAACGTCCAAAATGAGCAGTTCTTC. It yields the protein CASSINVQNEQFF.

This clone has a handful of counts. CDR3: CSVNRGPGELFF. The CDR3 nucleotides are TGCAGCGTTAACAGGGGGCCGGGGGAGCTGTTTTTT. The V call is TRBV29-1, the J call TRBJ2-2, with TRBD1 matching over 9 bases. With 5 bases clipped from V and 8 bases from J, the junction kept 3 bases outside the gene matches. Germline V lookup: CDR1 SQVTM, CDR2 ANQGSEA. The CDR3 is 12 amino acids.

The genes are TRBV29-1 and TRBJ1-2; the D is unclear. The CDR3 has 12 residues. CDR1 and CDR2 (germline): SQVTM, ANQGSEA. Trimming pared 2 bases from V and 1 base from J, leaving 5 bases between. The CDR3 loop is CSVEWGNYGYTF. In DNA, the CDR3 is TGCAGCGTTGAATGGGGTAACTATGGCTACACCTTC. The full variable domain, rest sourced from reference TRBV29-1 and TRBJ1-2, is SAVISQKPSRDICQRGTSLTIQCQVDSQVTMMFWYRQQPGQSLTLIATANQGSEATYESGFVIDKFPISRPNLTFSTLTVSNMSPEDSSIYLCSVEWGNYGYTFGSGTRLTVV.

The rearrangement uses TRBV30 and TRBJ1-6, with 7 bases that match TRBD1. Germline CDR1 reads GTSNPN; CDR2 reads SVGIG (reference sequence). This CDR3 region has 15 residues. With 4 bases clipped from V and 10 bases from J, the junction kept 13 bases outside the gene matches. CDR3 region: CAWTTDRTHWSPLHF. CDR3 nucleotides: TGTGCCTGGACTACGGACAGGACCCATTGGTCACCCCTCCACTTT.

V is TRBV7-8 and J is TRBJ2-5; tentatively, D is TRBD2 (6 bases). V gave up 5 bases and J gave up 7 bases, with 14 bases separating them. CDR1 is SGHVS and CDR2 is FQNEAQ in the germline V gene. CDR3 size: 13 residues. The CDR3 here is CASSLGLERTQYF. Here the CDR3 DNA reads TGTGCCAGCAGCCTGGGACTCGAGAGGACCCAGTACTTC.

The CDR3 coding sequence is TGTGCCAGCAGTGATGTGACAGTCTCGGGAGAGACCCAGTACTTC. It yields the protein CASSDVTVSGETQYF. This chain uses TRBV2 with TRBJ2-5; tentatively, D is TRBD1 (5 bases). Trimming took off 3 bases at V and 4 bases at J, with 15 bases between the two ends. The CDR3 is 15 residues long. Germline CDR1 is SNHLY and CDR2 is FYNNEI.

V usage is TRBV27 and J usage is TRBJ1-6; D uncertain. The CDR3 spans 14 residues. Per germline, CDR1 MNHEY and CDR2 SMNVEV (reference sequence). With 3 bases removed from V and 9 bases from J, the gap between germline ends came to 12 bases. In nucleotides, the CDR3 is TGTGCCAGCAGTTTGGGAGGGATGTCTTCACCCCTCCACTTT. Translated, it gives CASSLGGMSSPLHF.

The CDR3 DNA follows: TGCGCCAGCAGCCAAGATAGGGCGGGGGGCGGCGATGAGCAGTTCTTC. Its translation is CASSQDRAGGGDEQFF. The chain is built from TRBV4-3 and TRBJ2-1, with 8 positions matching TRBD2. CDR1 LGHNA and CDR2 YSLEER come from the germline V gene. The CDR3 runs to 16 residues. With 0 bases clipped from V and 8 bases from J, the junction kept 9 bases outside the gene matches.

This chain connects TRBV2 to TRBJ1-1; no reliable D call. Germline assignment: CDR1 SNHLY and CDR2 FYNNEI. The V and J ends lost 2 bases and 1 base respectively, with 8 bases between them. The CDR3 loop spans 14 amino acids. The DNA for the CDR3 is TGTGCCAGCAGTGAAAACATACCGAACACTGAAGCTTTCTTT. Translation: CASSENIPNTEAFF.

This clone was detected only a few times. A read error may produce the germline difference seen at one junction end. V gene TRBV7-7 combines with J gene TRBJ2-3; 7 nucleotides agree with TRBD1. Looked up from germline, CDR1 is SSHAT and CDR2 is FNYEAQ (reference sequence). The CDR3 covers 13 residues. The CDR3 here is CASSRGQKDTQYF. The DNA for the CDR3 is TGTGCTAGCAGCAGGGGACAGAAAGATACGCAGTATTTT.

The rearrangement uses TRBV27 and TRBJ1-6; 7 bases agree with TRBD1. This CDR3 comprises 13 residues. Germline CDR1 is MNHEY and CDR2 is SMNVEV (reference sequence). V lost 6 bases to trimming and J lost 7 bases; unmatched junction nucleotides: 3. The CDR3 reads CASRLQGNSPLHF. CDR3 DNA: TGTGCCAGCAGGTTACAGGGGAATTCACCCCTCCACTTT.

The rearrangement uses TRBV5-6 and TRBJ2-7; D call uncertain. The V and J ends lost 4 bases and 4 bases respectively, with 12 bases between them. The CDR3 covers 13 residues. Germline loops: CDR1 SGHDT, CDR2 YYEEEE. This CDR3 reads CASSRRPKYEQYF. Here the CDR3 DNA reads TGTGCCAGCAGCCGCCGACCAAAATACGAGCAGTACTTC.

This chain connects TRBV7-9 to TRBJ2-5; either TRBD1 or TRBD2 may supply D (5 bases each). There are 13 residues in the CDR3. The V and J ends lost 5 bases and 5 bases respectively, with 12 bases between them. Per the germline V gene, CDR1 is SEHNR and CDR2 is FQNEAQ (reference sequence). The CDR3: CASSPTWGETQYF. CDR3 coding DNA: TGTGCCAGCAGCCCGACATGGGGGGAGACCCAGTACTTC.

The rearrangement links TRBV11-2 to TRBJ1-2; D is undetermined. The length of the CDR3 is 14 residues. The ends were cut back, 1 base at V and 1 base at J, with 7 bases in the middle. Germline CDR1 and CDR2: SGHAT and FQNNGV. The CDR3 sequence: CASSLAPHNYGYTF. CDR3 DNA sequence: TGTGCCAGCAGCTTAGCCCCACATAACTATGGCTACACCTTC.

Of note for this clone: The sample carries other DNA sequences with the same CDR3. The genes are TRBV9 and TRBJ1-1; D is unresolved. V was clipped by 0 bases and J by 1 base, with 10 bases between them. The V gene's germline CDR1 is SGDLS and CDR2 YYNGEE. The length of the CDR3 is 15 residues. The CDR3 nucleotides are TGTGCCAGCAGCGTAGGGTCCCTGGGGAACACTGAAGCTTTCTTT. Protein sequence: CASSVGSLGNTEAFF. Drawing the rest from reference TRBV9 and TRBJ1-1, the complete variable domain is DSGVTQTPKHLITATGQRVTLRCSPRSGDLSVYWYQQSLDQGLQFLIQYYNGEERAKGNILERFSAQQFPDLHSELNLSSLELGDSALYFCASSVGSLGNTEAFFGQGTRLTVV.

The rearrangement uses TRBV5-1 and TRBJ2-3; D is possibly TRBD1 (5 bases). Germline loops: CDR1 SGHRS, CDR2 YFSETQ. Deletions cut 7 bases from V and 2 bases from J, with 17 bases between. This CDR3 is 15 amino acids long. CDR3 loop: CASRRLGAVTDTQYF. Written as DNA, the CDR3 is TGCGCCAGCCGCAGGTTAGGGGCGGTCACAGATACGCAGTATTTT.

This sequence joins TRBV7-2 and TRBJ2-7, with 9 bases fitting TRBD1. The V gene end was trimmed by 5 bases and the J gene end by 3 bases; junction bases not matched to a gene: 11. This CDR3 region has 16 residues. The germline V gene encodes CDR1 SGHTA and CDR2 FQGNSA. The CDR3 DNA sequence: TGTGCCAGCAGCCCCGGACAGGGGATGGGGATCTACGAGCAGTACTTC. It specifies CASSPGQGMGIYEQYF. The entire variable domain, with the rest obtained from reference TRBV7-2 and TRBJ2-7, is as follows: GAGVSQSPSNKVTEKGKDVELRCDPISGHTALYWYRQSLGQGLEFLIYFQGNSAPDKSGLPSDRFSAERTGGSVSTLTIQRTQQEDSAVYLCASSPGQGMGIYEQYFGPGTRLTVT.